This TCR beta chain stems from a study of blood T cell repertoires in COVID-19. About the study: Material from acute and convalescent COVID-19 was sourced from the United States, Italy and Spain. PBMCs, B-cell-depleted T cells, or T cells were the source of the cDNA or gDNA that made up the material.

Trimming pared 6 bases from V and 1 base from J, leaving 18 bases between. Per germline, CDR1 SNHLY and CDR2 FYNNEI. The CDR3 is made up of 16 amino acids. Here immunoSEQ multiplex PCR was the method, and the copy in TCRdb shows in-frame clones only, minus some. The table records roughly 200,000 clones, around 88% of them present only once. All enrollees were roughly 18 to 95 years old and from 25 or so US areas. Participants' reported clinical history set cohort assignment. This clonotype was sampled from a woman aged 25 to 45 who had recovered from COVID-19. The chain links TRBV2 to TRBJ1-2; D gene ambiguous. Sequenced sample: PBMCs or T cells enriched from blood (not recorded which). The CDR3 region has the DNA TGTGCCAGCAGAAGAAGACCGAGTGCGGGTAACTATGGCTACACCTTC. This translates into CASRRRPSAGNYGYTF.